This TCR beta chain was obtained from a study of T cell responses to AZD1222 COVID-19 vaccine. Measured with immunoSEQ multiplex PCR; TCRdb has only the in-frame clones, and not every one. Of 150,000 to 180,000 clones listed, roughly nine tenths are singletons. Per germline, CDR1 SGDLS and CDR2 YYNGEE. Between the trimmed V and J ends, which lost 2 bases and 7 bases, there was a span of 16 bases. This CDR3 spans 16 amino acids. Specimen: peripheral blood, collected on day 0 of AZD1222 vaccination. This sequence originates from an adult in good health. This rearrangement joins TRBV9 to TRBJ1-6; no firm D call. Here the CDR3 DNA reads TGTGCCAGCAGCGTTTCGTCGGAGCCTTTGAATTCACCCCTCCACTTT. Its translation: CASSVSSEPLNSPLHF.